These T cell receptor beta chains were read from a single sample in a study of cytomegalovirus exposure and HLA in healthy donors. The protocol was immunoSEQ multiplex PCR, while the TCRdb copy is restricted to in-frame clones and leaves out a portion. The table has some 130,000 clones, around 80% seen once. Sequenced material: PBMCs. These TCRs come from a man under 40 in good health. The CDR3 runs from the conserved cysteine through the conserved F or W. Not all rows give a size; the values are once, few, many and, for expanded clones, a class.

J gene	V gene	CDR3 length	clone size	CDR3 protein
TRBJ1-2	TRBV7-9	11	.	CASSTRDGYTF
TRBJ2-3	TRBV2	18	once	CASGLTGGGGGKTDTQYF
TRBJ2-1	TRBV21-1	14	few	CARLPGTGWDEQFF
TRBJ1-1	TRBV28	15	.	CASSPRGFLNTEAFF
TRBJ2-3	TRBV18	18	.	CASSPRLAEHPSTDTQYF
TRBJ2-2	TRBV7-9	15	.	CSSRPRTGSTGELFF
.	TRBV9	13	.	CASSPDSTYEQYF
TRBJ1-1	TRBV7-9	14	few	CSSSSDLMRTEAFF
TRBJ2-3	TRBV4-3	14	.	CASSQMTRSDTQYF
TRBJ1-1	TRBV7-3	14	.	CASSLGLMNTEAFF
TRBJ1-1	TRBV6-1	14	.	CASSAPELNTEAFF